This T cell receptor (beta chain) is drawn from a study of T cells in narcolepsy. Overall study results and limits: No autoreactive T cell clone sequences appeared in some memory CD4+ repertoires. HCRT-specific and TRIB2-specific autoreactive clonotypes appeared among same-patient CSF and blood CD4+ clonotypes.

The CDR3 is made up of 13 amino acids. Germline V gene data show CDR1 as SEHNR and CDR2 as FQNEAQ (reference sequence). Trimming left V 5 bases short and J 7 bases short, with 11 bases between. As to this clone: The antigen remains undetermined.

Assay used: immunoSEQ multiplex PCR; TCRdb lists only in-frame clones, some missing. Seen here are fewer than 35,000 clones, 83% observed once, and the top ten hold 2.6%. The TCR sequence derives from a human donor with narcolepsy. The rearrangement links TRBV7-9 to TRBJ2-2; no clear D gene. The specimen sequenced was CD45RA- memory CD4+ T cells from PBMCs. Here the CDR3 DNA reads TGTGCCAGCAGCCGTGATGGGTTCGGGGAGCTGTTTTTT. Translated, it gives CASSRDGFGELFF.